This entry is about one T cell receptor (beta chain). The data are from a study of blood T cell repertoires in COVID-19. Original handling: Amplifying reference gene primers gave estimates of nucleated cell counts. Using immunoSEQ multiplex PCR, the repertoire was profiled, and TCRdb retains in-frame clones only, with some absent. D and trimming were read from the DNA, whereas the V and J calls and clone size are those reported in that table. The table shows roughly 200,000 clones, with about 88% occurring only once. V lost 2 bases, J lost 1 base, and 10 bases lay in between. The CDR3 length is 14 residues. The germline V gene has CDR1 SGHRS and CDR2 YFSETQ. Study members were between about 18 and 90 years old and lived in around 24 US regions. Cohorts were based on clinical histories the participants reported.

V usage is TRBV5-1 and J usage is TRBJ2-7; TRBD1 is a possible D gene (6 bases). The sequence was obtained from a woman between 40 and 50 years old with acute COVID-19. Sequencing input: PBMCs or T cells enriched from blood (not recorded which). CDR3 residues: CASSFTRGSYEQYF. CDR3 coding DNA: TGCGCCAGCAGCTTTACCAGGGGTTCCTACGAGCAGTACTTC.